A selection of T cell receptor beta chains follows, all from one sample in a study of T cell responses to AZD1222 COVID-19 vaccine. Repertoires were generated with immunoSEQ multiplex PCR, while TCRdb's copy carries only in-frame clones and drops some. The top ten clones hold roughly 28% of a sample with tens of thousands of clones, 60% to 85% of them seen once. This material consisted of peripheral blood, taken 28 days after the second dose of the MenACWY control vaccine. Receptor source: an adult who received the MenACWY meningococcal vaccine as a control. Both conserved end residues are part of each CDR3. The D gene is left open where the match is weak. Clone sizes are given selectively: once, few, many, or a class where the clone is expanded.

j_call v_call clone_size d_call cdr3_nt cdr3_aa
TRBJ1-2 TRBV19 once - TGTGCCAGTAGTATAGGAGACGGAAGCTATGGCTACACCTTC CASSIGDGSYGYTF
TRBJ2-5 TRBV5-1 - - TGCGCCAGCAGCTTGGTAACATCCCAGTTCGGAGAGACCCAGTACTTC CASSLVTSQFGETQYF
TRBJ1-2 TRBV12-3/TRBV12-4 - - TGTGCCAGTGCCGAGAGTAACTATGGCTACACCTTC CASAESNYGYTF
TRBJ2-7 TRBV11-2 - - TGTGCCAGCAGCTTGGAGGCCTTGGGAGCCTACGAGCAGTACTTC CASSLEALGAYEQYF
TRBJ1-2 TRBV4-3 few - TGCGCCAGCAGCCAGGGGGGAAGCTACACCTTC CASSQGGSYTF
TRBJ2-2 TRBV29-1 - - TGCAGCGTTGCCGTCTCGGCCGGGGAGCTGTTTTTT CSVAVSAGELFF
TRBJ2-5 TRBV18 - TRBD1 TGTGCCAGCTCGCTACAGGGGGCAGAGACCCAGTACTTC CASSLQGAETQYF
TRBJ1-1 TRBV6-5 - TRBD1 TGTGCCAGCAGTACTGACAGGGGGCCCACTGAAGCTTTCTTT CASSTDRGPTEAFF
TRBJ1-1 TRBV19 many - TGTGCCAGTAGCGCCGGGGGAAACACTGAAGCTTTCTTT CASSAGGNTEAFF
TRBJ2-7 TRBV7-2 large - TGTGCCAGCAGCTTAGCCGCAGGGGCCAACGAGCAGTACTTC CASSLAAGANEQYF
TRBJ2-7 TRBV19 - TRBD2 TGTGCCAGTAGTCCGGGACTAGCGAAAACCTACGAGCAGTACTTC CASSPGLAKTYEQYF
TRBJ1-1 TRBV5-1 once - TGCGCCAGCAGCTTGGGAGTTGACACTGAAGCTTTCTTT CASSLGVDTEAFF
TRBJ2-1 TRBV6-5 - - TGTGCCAGCAGTTACTCGATCGGGAGAACCTACAATGAGCAGTTCTTC CASSYSIGRTYNEQFF
TRBJ2-7 TRBV2 - - TGTGCCAGCATGAGTAGTGCCAGCTCCTACGAGCAGTACTTC CASMSSASSYEQYF
TRBJ1-5 TRBV19 few TRBD1 TGTGCCAGTAGCTTGGGACAGATCAATCAGCCCCAGCATTTT CASSLGQINQPQHF
TRBJ1-1 TRBV5-5 - - TGTGCCAGCAGCTTGGGACAGCCCTTGAACACTGAAGCTTTCTTT CASSLGQPLNTEAFF
TRBJ2-1 TRBV4-2 - TRBD2 TGTGCCAGCAGCCAGACGGGAGGGAAAAACAATGAGCAGTTCTTC CASSQTGGKNNEQFF
TRBJ2-7 TRBV21-1 - - TGTGTCACGGGCGGGGCTAGCTCCTACGAGCAGTACTTC CVTGGASSYEQYF
TRBJ1-1 TRBV5-1 - - TGCGCCAGCAGCTTAGAACAGGGTTTTAACACTGAAGCTTTCTTT CASSLEQGFNTEAFF
TRBJ2-4 TRBV18 - TRBD2 TGTGCCAGCTCACCACCGGCGGGGGGACAAAACATTCAGTACTTC CASSPPAGGQNIQYF
TRBJ2-1 TRBV28 - TRBD2 TGTGCCAGCAGTCCCGGACTAGCGGGAGCTTTGAAGGAGCAGTTCTTC CASSPGLAGALKEQFF
TRBJ2-1 TRBV19 - - TGTGCCAGTAGTATGAAAGGCTACAATGAGCAGTTCTTC CASSMKGYNEQFF
TRBJ1-2 TRBV27 once - TGTGCCAGCAGTCCGGGGGGCCCCTCCTCTAACTATGGCTACACCTTC CASSPGGPSSNYGYTF
TRBJ2-3 TRBV18 - - TGTGCCAGCTCCCACCCAGGTGGGGCAGATACGCAGTATTTT CASSHPGGADTQYF
TRBJ1-1 TRBV5-1 - TRBD1 TGCGCCAGCGGAAGGGACAGTCCGAACACTGAAGCTTTCTTT CASGRDSPNTEAFF
TRBJ2-5 TRBV5-1 once TRBD1 TGCGCCAGCAGCCGCACACAGGGGCTATCGGAGACCCAGTACTTC CASSRTQGLSETQYF
TRBJ1-4 TRBV12-3/TRBV12-4 few - TGTGCCAGCAGTTTACGCAGTGAAAAACTGTTTTTT CASSLRSEKLFF
TRBJ1-1 TRBV18 - TRBD1 TGTGCCAGCTCACCGCCCCTGGGCCGATCAGGGGGCGCAAACACTGAAGCTTTCTTT CASSPPLGRSGGANTEAFF
TRBJ2-4 TRBV6-6 - TRBD2 TGTGCCAGCAGTCCGACTAGCGGGGGGGCTACGGCCAAAAACATTCAGTACTTC CASSPTSGGATAKNIQYF
TRBJ1-1 TRBV5-1 - - TGCGCCAGCAGCTTGGCGACATCTCAGAGCACTGAAGCTTTCTTT CASSLATSQSTEAFF
TRBJ2-1 TRBV11-2 once TRBD2 TGTGCCAGCAGCCCGACTAGCGGGAGAAGAGGCCATGAGCAGTTCTTC CASSPTSGRRGHEQFF
TRBJ1-3 TRBV15 - - TGTGCCACCAGCAGAGATAACGGAAACACCATATATTTT CATSRDNGNTIYF
TRBJ2-3 TRBV5-1 few - TGCGCCAGCAGTCTGGCGAGGGCGATTCACACAGATACGCAGTATTTT CASSLARAIHTDTQYF
TRBJ1-1 TRBV3-1/TRBV3-2 few - TGTGCCAGCAGCCTAGAGTCCCACACTGAAGCTTTCTTT CASSLESHTEAFF
TRBJ1-1 TRBV4-3 few - TGCGCCAGCAGCCAAGACCGTGGGATCCGCACTGAAGCTTTCTTT CASSQDRGIRTEAFF
TRBJ2-2 TRBV3-1/TRBV3-2 - TRBD2 TGTGCCAGCAGCCAAAAAACGGGAGGAGGCGGGGAGCTGTTTTTT CASSQKTGGGGELFF
TRBJ1-1 TRBV30 few TRBD1 TGTGCCTGGAGCTGGGGACAGGTTGTCTCCGCAGCTTTCTTT CAWSWGQVVSAAFF
TRBJ2-7 TRBV7-6 - TRBD1 TGTGCCAGCAGCTTTGGCCCCCCGGGACAGGGGTCCTACGAGCAGTACTTC CASSFGPPGQGSYEQYF
TRBJ1-4 TRBV11-2 - - TGTGCCAGCACCACATTAGAAGGGCTTAATGAAAAACTGTTTTTT CASTTLEGLNEKLFF
TRBJ2-7 TRBV18 once - TGTGCCAGCTCACCGGTGTTAGTGAGTCACTACGAGCAGTACTTC CASSPVLVSHYEQYF
TRBJ1-4 TRBV2 once - TGTGCCAGCAGTGAAGCGGATGAAAAACTGTTTTTT CASSEADEKLFF
TRBJ2-7 TRBV28 few - TGTGCCAGCAGTTTATTCGGGGATGGAGGCCCTAAAAGCTCCTACGAGCAGTACTTC CASSLFGDGGPKSSYEQYF
TRBJ2-1 TRBV19 - - TGTGCCAGTAGTATAGAAAGGGGTATGGGGGAGCAGTTCTTC CASSIERGMGEQFF
TRBJ2-2 TRBV7-9 - - TGTGCCAGCAGCCCCGACGCCAGGGCGATAACCGGGGAGCTGTTTTTT CASSPDARAITGELFF
TRBJ1-6 TRBV19 - TRBD1 TGTGCCAGTAGTCCTGGACAGGGTGAATCACCCCTCCACTTT CASSPGQGESPLHF
TRBJ1-1 TRBV27 once TRBD1 TGTGCCAGCAGTTCGGACAGGAGAAACACTGAAGCTTTCTTT CASSSDRRNTEAFF